This TCR beta chain was documented in a study of shared clonotypes between healthy human individuals (dated by TCRdb to about 2020). For the study in its entirety: A few men and two women, aged 18 to 49 years, made up the cohort. For each donor, CD4 naive and CD4 memory were each run on three plates, CD8 naive on two plates, and CD8 memory on one plate. The study deeply sequenced blood TCR repertoires of five healthy adults to estimate repertoire size and the extent of clonotype sharing between individuals. Libraries were prepared and TCR repertoires were sequenced by different laboratories using diverse techniques, in order to increase sequencing depth and limit assay-specific biases. Per donor, leukapheresis produced somewhere between about 0.9 and 9.5 billion PBMCs. Beyond this particular receptor, the publication reports: Because the study included a small number of donors, the genetic and exposure-history diversity represented was limited. Even with the large sequencing depth, rarefaction of the sorted-subset datasets indicated that sequencing was incomplete. Sampling was restricted to blood, and TCR repertoires in tissues likely differ from the TCR repertoires found in blood. Larger estimated clonotype richness was generally found for naive subsets than for memory subsets. Across a few donors, about 5.2% of naive CD4, roughly 3.3% of naive CD8, 2.3% of memory CD4, and around 0.4% of memory CD8 clonotypes were shared. Pairwise subsampling indicated that sequencing depth was expected to affect the degree of clonotype sharing among donors. Clonotypes shared by all four sorted-subset donors showed higher generation probabilities than non-shared clonotypes.

For the CD8 naive samples, CD45RO-negative cells were positively selected for CCR7, yielding a CD45RA+CCR7+ population from which TemRA cells were excluded. Healthy HIV-negative adults with no recently reported acute infections or vaccinations were included as donors. Every donor was a Caucasian adult living in Nashville, Tennessee, USA. Blood was collected by leukapheresis, and PBMCs were isolated by Ficoll-Histopaque density gradient centrifugation and then cryopreserved in liquid nitrogen vapor phase. Analytical flow cytometry was used to check the purity and quantity of each magnetically sorted T cell population. Genomic DNA was isolated from each sorted fraction and quantified by UV absorbance on a Nanodrop 2000c. In regard to this clone: Its antigen has not been determined. No base-level quality is on record; no much larger clone is a single base apart.

TCR CDR3 regions were amplified from genomic DNA by multiplex PCR using the deep immunoSEQ assay. For each cell subset, the extracted genomic DNA was distributed evenly across all wells of several immunoSEQ 96-well plates, and each plate served as one replicate. For sorted subsets, each replicate PCR was loaded with roughly 200 ng genomic DNA, equivalent to 30,000 or so T cell genomes. The purified libraries were quantified using a Qubit 3.0 fluorometer, sized with a Bioanalyzer 2100, and then quantified again using the KAPA Library Quantification kit. Each immunoSEQ 96-well plate was sequenced on its own single-read 150-cycle Illumina NextSeq 550 flow cell. Per the source publication's procedure: Because the immunoSEQ output included only junctional sequences and no quality scores, the filtering could not be the same as the filtering used for full-length reads. Sequences were annotated with PyIR, a Python wrapper for IgBLAST v1.9, and V/J genes and CDR3 were assigned using IMGT germline references. Any read was removed if the V/J assignment was weak (E-value above 1e-6), the CDR3 was missing, or the read contained stop codons, out-of-frame junctions, or ambiguous translated residues. V3J clonotypes were defined by identical inferred V gene, J gene, and CDR3 amino acid sequence. To compute the percentage overlap between repertoires, the number of shared unique clonotypes was divided by the size of the smaller repertoire. Repertoire richness was assessed with RTK rarefaction, the Chao1 estimator, and Recon v2.1 estimates of unobserved clonotypes. For all TCRbeta clonotypes obtained by the gDNA method from a few donors, generation probabilities were computed with OLGA. TCRdb carries this immuneACCESS record with in-frame sequences only. Its versions omit some clonotypes, under half of them owing to an unresolved V gene in the studies checked, with the rest unexplained. That table supplies the V and J calls and clone size; D and trimming were determined from the DNA. This sample gives around 2.1 million clones in total; about 93% of them show up just once. Roughly 1.8% of the sample rests with the top ten.

V lost 1 base and J lost 0 bases; the stretch between them is 10 bases long. CDR1 and CDR2 were assigned from the germline V gene (reference sequence) as LNHDA and SQIVND. Spanning cysteine to phenylalanine, the CDR3 consists of 15 amino acids. Solely the CDR3 DNA is kept, with 45 bases framed from the first base. The TCR sequence derives from a man between 18 and 35 years old in good health. Some clones in this sample may be carry-over from other donors' samples. The specimen sequenced was naive CD8+ T cells from PBMCs. The sample's cell subset or site, from its label and the paper: CD45RA+CCR7+. This sequence uses TRBV19 and TRBJ2-7; 5 matching bases give a weak D call of TRBD1. CDR3 reads: CASSIAWGSSYEQYF. The nucleotides read TGTGCCAGTAGTATAGCATGGGGCAGCTCCTACGAGCAGTACTTC.